The rows below give T cell receptor beta chains drawn from one sample of a study of blood T cell repertoires in COVID-19. The protocol was immunoSEQ multiplex PCR, while the TCRdb copy is restricted to in-frame clones and leaves out a portion. This sample has nearly 70,000 clones, with around 83% found just once. The sequenced sample was peripheral blood. The receptors shown here come from an elderly woman with acute or convalescent COVID-19. CDR3s include the opening cysteine and the closing phenylalanine or tryptophan. The D gene is left open where the match is weak. The size field is filled for only some rows; it gives once, few, many or a size class.

length,V,size,D,J,CDR3,DNA
16,TRBV11-3,few,TRBD1,TRBJ1-1,CASSPGGGLSNTEAFF,TGTGCCAGCAGCCCGGGAGGGGGCCTTTCGAACACTGAAGCTTTCTTT
16,TRBV30,NA,TRBD2,TRBJ2-5,CAWSVHNSGGAKTQYF,TGTGCCTGGAGTGTACATAATAGCGGGGGGGCTAAGACCCAGTACTTC
15,TRBV6-5,NA,NA,TRBJ2-1,CASSSISFSGSEQFF,TGTGCCAGCAGTTCAATTAGCTTTTCAGGGTCTGAGCAGTTCTTC
14,TRBV5-6,NA,NA,TRBJ1-5,CASSLAGKHQPQHF,TGTGCCAGCAGCTTGGCAGGGAAGCATCAGCCCCAGCATTTT
13,TRBV5-1,few,NA,TRBJ2-5,CASSFGPGETQYF,TGCGCCAGCAGCTTTGGGCCAGGCGAGACCCAGTACTTC
16,TRBV3-1/TRBV3-2,NA,NA,TRBJ1-1,CASRLGFSGDGTEAFF,TGTGCCAGCAGACTCGGATTTTCGGGTGACGGCACTGAAGCTTTCTTT
13,TRBV29-1,NA,NA,TRBJ1-2,CSVEGWGYYGYTF,TGCAGCGTTGAAGGCTGGGGCTACTATGGCTACACCTTC
18,TRBV11-2,NA,NA,TRBJ2-1,CASSLAGLLEGPYNEQFF,TGTGCCAGCAGCTTAGCAGGCCTATTGGAGGGACCCTACAATGAGCAGTTCTTC
21,TRBV19,NA,NA,TRBJ2-3,CASSIFGPTEPGRRKADTQYF,TGTGCCAGTAGTATTTTTGGTCCCACTGAGCCGGGCAGGAGGAAGGCAGATACGCAGTATTTT
15,TRBV19,NA,TRBD1,TRBJ2-1,CASRTTSRTGGEQFF,TGTGCCAGTAGAACAACCTCCCGGACAGGAGGTGAGCAGTTCTTC
17,TRBV10-2,once,NA,TRBJ1-6,CASSESLRTAYNSPLHF,TGCGCCAGCAGTGAGTCATTACGTACAGCCTATAATTCACCCCTCCACTTT
16,TRBV5-1,NA,NA,TRBJ2-3,CASSLGWDSSTDTQYF,TGCGCCAGCAGCTTGGGCTGGGACTCTAGCACAGATACGCAGTATTTT
16,TRBV6-5,NA,NA,TRBJ1-3,CASSYSRGKAGNTIYF,TGTGCCAGCAGTTACTCGAGGGGGAAAGCTGGAAACACCATATATTTT
12,TRBV30,NA,NA,TRBJ1-2,CAWSVAGKGYTF,TGTGCCTGGAGTGTGGCAGGGAAGGGCTACACCTTC
18,TRBV5-1,NA,TRBD1,TRBJ2-3,CASTVGTGAAGTTDTQYF,TGCGCCAGCACGGTAGGAACAGGGGCTGCTGGTACCACAGATACGCAGTATTTT
13,TRBV5-4,NA,NA,TRBJ1-1,CASSLAGRTEAFF,TGTGCCAGCAGCTTGGCGGGTAGGACTGAAGCTTTCTTT
16,TRBV10-1,NA,TRBD2,TRBJ2-1,CASSGTSGGGIHEQFF,TGCGCCAGCAGTGGGACTAGCGGGGGGGGAATCCATGAGCAGTTCTTC
16,TRBV4-2,few,TRBD1,TRBJ2-3,CASSQVGGVGTDTQYF,TGTGCCAGCAGCCAAGTAGGGGGCGTCGGAACAGATACGCAGTATTTT
15,TRBV5-1,NA,NA,TRBJ1-1,CASSLKAELGTEAFF,TGCGCCAGCAGCTTGAAGGCGGAACTGGGTACTGAAGCTTTCTTT
15,TRBV11-3,few,NA,TRBJ2-1,CASSNRQGRYNEQFF,TGTGCCAGCAGCAACCGGCAGGGTCGGTACAATGAGCAGTTCTTC
16,TRBV5-1,few,TRBD1,TRBJ1-6,CASSAGQGLYNSPLHF,TGCGCCAGCAGCGCGGGACAGGGGCTCTATAATTCACCCCTCCACTTT
17,TRBV4-2,NA,TRBD2,TRBJ2-1,CASSQASSAAGENEQFF,TGTGCCAGCAGCCAAGCCTCATCCGCTGCGGGGGAGAATGAGCAGTTCTTC
15,TRBV5-1,NA,NA,TRBJ2-7,CASSLNTGTPYEQYF,TGCGCCAGCAGCTTGAATACAGGAACCCCCTACGAGCAGTACTTC
13,TRBV19,once,TRBD1,TRBJ2-7,CASSTGQLYEQYF,TGTGCCAGTAGTACGGGACAGCTCTACGAGCAGTACTTC
11,TRBV3-1/TRBV3-2,NA,NA,TRBJ2-7,CATSGAYEQYF,TGTGCCACCTCGGGAGCCTACGAGCAGTACTTC
16,TRBV2,once,TRBD2,TRBJ2-5,CASIRTSGGSQETQYF,TGTGCCAGCATCAGGACTAGCGGGGGGTCACAAGAGACCCAGTACTTC
13,TRBV19,few,NA,TRBJ1-1,CASSIGQGTEAFF,TGTGCCAGTAGTATAGGGCAGGGGACTGAAGCTTTCTTT
16,TRBV7-8,NA,NA,TRBJ1-4,CASSPGTQGTNEKLFF,TGTGCCAGCAGCCCAGGAACCCAGGGGACTAATGAAAAACTGTTTTTT
16,TRBV11-2,NA,NA,TRBJ1-4,CASSPGFKKGNEKLFF,TGTGCCAGCAGCCCAGGGTTTAAGAAAGGGAATGAAAAACTGTTTTTT
16,TRBV18,NA,TRBD2,TRBJ2-2,CASSPGGGTNTGELFF,TGTGCCAGCTCACCTGGCGGGGGAACGAACACCGGGGAGCTGTTTTTT
14,TRBV5-1,NA,NA,TRBJ1-1,CASSLWRGDTEAFF,TGCGCCAGCAGCTTGTGGAGGGGCGACACTGAAGCTTTCTTT
13,TRBV12-3/TRBV12-4,once,NA,TRBJ1-2,CASSPWRDYGYTF,TGTGCCAGCAGTCCGTGGCGGGACTATGGCTACACCTTC
17,TRBV7-2,NA,TRBD1,TRBJ2-2,CASNRDRGSFNTGELFF,TGTGCCAGCAACCGGGACAGGGGGTCATTTAACACCGGGGAGCTGTTTTTT
15,TRBV3-1/TRBV3-2,NA,NA,TRBJ2-3,CASSQDPGLVDTQYF,TGTGCCAGCAGCCAAGATCCGGGGTTGGTAGATACGCAGTATTTT
15,TRBV11-2,few,NA,TRBJ1-1,CASSLAQGGNTEAFF,TGTGCCAGCAGCTTAGCCCAGGGCGGGAACACTGAAGCTTTCTTT
13,TRBV7-2,NA,NA,TRBJ2-3,CASSLRGPDTQYF,TGTGCCAGCAGCTTGCGGGGCCCAGATACGCAGTATTTT